Below, one TCR beta chain is given with its context. Its antigen is not identified. The V gene's germline CDR1 is MNHEY and CDR2 SMNVEV (reference sequence). This CDR3 is 16 amino acids long. Trimming took 5 bases from V and 3 from J, leaving 20 bases between them. The record originates from a study of OX40 agonist ivuxolimab in advanced cancers. Study-wide context: A male proportion of 82.7% was recorded, with mean age about 54 years and range about 20 to 90. General study results and limits: At 0.1 to 3.0 mg/kg and by week 6, CD4+ and CD8+ T cells in the blood had expanded clonally.

Patients had blood sampled at baseline and again on cycle 4 day 1 and cycle 7 day 1. Here immunoSEQ multiplex PCR was the method, and the copy in TCRdb shows in-frame clones only, minus some. The table has about 11,000 clones, about 82% seen once; the top ten hold about 10%. This specimen was CD4+ or CD8+ T cells sorted from blood, taken in a trial of the OX40 agonist ivuxolimab. The rearrangement links TRBV27 to TRBJ2-7; D gene uncertain. The sequence was obtained from an adult with an advanced solid tumor such as melanoma, head and neck, liver or kidney cancer. The CDR3: CASSKGRHQLNYEQYF. The CDR3 DNA sequence: TGTGCCAGCAGTAAAGGAAGACACCAACTAAACTACGAGCAGTACTTC.